Reported below is one T cell receptor (beta chain). Authors' analysis steps: Amplifying reference gene primers gave estimates of nucleated cell counts. Assay used: immunoSEQ multiplex PCR; TCRdb lists only in-frame clones, some missing. That table gives V, J and clone size, and the DNA gave D and trimming. The table lists 65,000 or so clones, about 77% of them singletons. The data were obtained in a study of blood T cell repertoires in COVID-19. In germline, CDR1 is LNHDA, CDR2 SQIVND (reference sequence). V lost 4 bases and J lost 5; bases outside the gene matches: 9. The CDR3 contains 18 residues. The source is a human donor in a cohort sampled during active COVID-19. Material for sequencing was peripheral blood. The chain employs TRBV19 and TRBJ2-3; 16 bases agree with TRBD2. For the CDR3, the DNA is TGTGCCAGTAGTACACCGGGACTAGCGGGAGGGCATGGAGATACGCAGTATTTT. Translation gives CASSTPGLAGGHGDTQYF.